This T cell receptor beta chain was observed in a study of blood T cell repertoires in COVID-19. Whole-study context: Whether acute or convalescent, the COVID-19 samples came from the United States, Italy and Spain. The cDNA or gDNA used as material had been derived from T cells, B-cell-depleted T cells, or PBMCs.

Authors' methods: The authors estimated nucleated cell counts from reference gene primer amplification. The repertoire was sequenced with immunoSEQ multiplex PCR; TCRdb's copy has only in-frame clones and lacks some. Clonal size and the V and J genes are those of that table, whereas D and trimming came from the DNA. The table has 130,000 to 150,000 clones, roughly 81% seen once. CDR1 is MGHRA and CDR2 is YSYEKL in the germline V gene. V trimming: 0 bases; J trimming: 4 bases; junction bases outside the gene matches: 2. The CDR3 consists of 14 residues. V usage is TRBV4-1 and J usage is TRBJ1-2; 7 bases match TRBD1. This clonotype was obtained from a human donor with acute or convalescent COVID-19. The donor label of this sample is uncertain. The sequenced sample was peripheral blood. The DNA of the CDR3 is TGCGCCAGCAGCCAAGACCCAGGGGGCTATGGCTACACCTTC. Protein product: CASSQDPGGYGYTF.